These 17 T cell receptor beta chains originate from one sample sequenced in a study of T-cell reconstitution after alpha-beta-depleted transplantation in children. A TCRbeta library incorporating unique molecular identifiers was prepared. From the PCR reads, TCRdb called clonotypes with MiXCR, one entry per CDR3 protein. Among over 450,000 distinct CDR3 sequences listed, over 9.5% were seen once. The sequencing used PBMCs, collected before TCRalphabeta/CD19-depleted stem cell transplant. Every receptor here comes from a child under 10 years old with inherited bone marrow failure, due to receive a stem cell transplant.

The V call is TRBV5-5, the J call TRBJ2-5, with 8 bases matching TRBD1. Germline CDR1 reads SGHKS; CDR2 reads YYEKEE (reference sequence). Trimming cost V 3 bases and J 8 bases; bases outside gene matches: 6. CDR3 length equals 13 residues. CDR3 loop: CASSSPTGETQYF. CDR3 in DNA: TGTGCCAGCAGCTCCCCGACAGGGGAAACCCAGTACTTC.

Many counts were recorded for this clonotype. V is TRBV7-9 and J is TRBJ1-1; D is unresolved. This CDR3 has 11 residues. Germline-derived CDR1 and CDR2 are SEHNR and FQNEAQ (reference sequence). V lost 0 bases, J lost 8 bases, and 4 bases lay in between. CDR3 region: CASSLAREAFF. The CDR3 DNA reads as TGTGCCAGCAGCTTAGCGAGGGAAGCTTTCTTT.

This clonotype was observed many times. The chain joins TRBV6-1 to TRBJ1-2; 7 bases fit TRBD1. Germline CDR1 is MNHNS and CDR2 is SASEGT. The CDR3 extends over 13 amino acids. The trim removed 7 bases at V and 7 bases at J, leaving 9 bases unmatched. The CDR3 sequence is CASTGQGVGGYTF. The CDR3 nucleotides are TGTGCCAGCACTGGGCAGGGGGTAGGTGGCTACACCTTC.

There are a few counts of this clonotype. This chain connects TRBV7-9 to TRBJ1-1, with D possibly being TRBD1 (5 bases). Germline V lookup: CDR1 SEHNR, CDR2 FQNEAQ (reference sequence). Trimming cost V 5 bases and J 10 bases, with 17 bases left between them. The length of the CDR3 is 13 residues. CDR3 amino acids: CASSQHLGQGAFF. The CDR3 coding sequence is TGTGCCAGCAGCCAACATCTGGGGCAAGGAGCTTTCTTT.

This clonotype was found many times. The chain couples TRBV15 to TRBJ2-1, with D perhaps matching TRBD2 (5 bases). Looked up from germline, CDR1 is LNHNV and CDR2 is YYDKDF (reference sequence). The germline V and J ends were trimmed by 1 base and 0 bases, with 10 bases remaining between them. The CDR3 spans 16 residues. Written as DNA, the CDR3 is TGTGCCACCAGCAGAGTGCGGGCGGGCTCCTACAATGAGCAGTTCTTC. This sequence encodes CATSRVRAGSYNEQFF.

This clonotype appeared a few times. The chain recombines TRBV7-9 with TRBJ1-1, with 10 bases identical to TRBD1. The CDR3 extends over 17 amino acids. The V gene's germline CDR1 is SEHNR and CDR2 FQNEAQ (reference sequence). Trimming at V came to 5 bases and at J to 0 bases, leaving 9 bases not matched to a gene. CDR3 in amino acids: CASSPPGTGVMNTEAFF. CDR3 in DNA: TGTGCCAGCAGCCCCCCCGGGACAGGGGTCATGAACACTGAAGCTTTCTTT.

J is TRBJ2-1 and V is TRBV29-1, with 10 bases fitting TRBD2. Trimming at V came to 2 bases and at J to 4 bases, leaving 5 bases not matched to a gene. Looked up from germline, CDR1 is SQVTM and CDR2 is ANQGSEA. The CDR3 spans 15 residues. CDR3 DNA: TGCAGCGTTGAAACAGCGACTAGCGGGTACAATGAGCAGTTCTTC. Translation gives CSVETATSGYNEQFF.

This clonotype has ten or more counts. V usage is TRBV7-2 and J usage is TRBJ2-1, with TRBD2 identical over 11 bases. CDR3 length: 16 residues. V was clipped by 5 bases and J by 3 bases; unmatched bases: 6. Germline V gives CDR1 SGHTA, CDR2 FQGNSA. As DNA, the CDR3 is TGTGCCAGCAGCCCCCAAGGACTAGCGGGCTACAATGAGCAGTTCTTC. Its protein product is CASSPQGLAGYNEQFF.

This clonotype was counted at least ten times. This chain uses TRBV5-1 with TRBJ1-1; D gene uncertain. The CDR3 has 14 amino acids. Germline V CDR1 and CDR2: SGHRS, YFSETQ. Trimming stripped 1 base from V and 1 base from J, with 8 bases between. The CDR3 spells CASSLSPPNTEAFF. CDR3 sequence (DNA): TGCGCCAGCAGCTTGAGTCCGCCGAACACTGAAGCTTTCTTT.

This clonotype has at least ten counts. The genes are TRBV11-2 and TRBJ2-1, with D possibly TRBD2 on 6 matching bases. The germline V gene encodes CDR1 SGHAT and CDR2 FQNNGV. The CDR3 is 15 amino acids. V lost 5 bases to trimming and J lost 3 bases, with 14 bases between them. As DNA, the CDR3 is TGTGCCAGCAGCCCAGCGGGTGACCTCTACAATGAGCAGTTCTTC. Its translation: CASSPAGDLYNEQFF.

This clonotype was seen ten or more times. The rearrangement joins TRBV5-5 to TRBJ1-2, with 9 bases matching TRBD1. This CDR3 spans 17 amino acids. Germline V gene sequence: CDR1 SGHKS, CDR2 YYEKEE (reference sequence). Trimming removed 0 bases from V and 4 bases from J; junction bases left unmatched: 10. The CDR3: CASSLVVVGTGSYGYTF. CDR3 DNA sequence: TGTGCCAGCAGCTTGGTAGTTGTGGGGACAGGGAGCTATGGCTACACCTTC.

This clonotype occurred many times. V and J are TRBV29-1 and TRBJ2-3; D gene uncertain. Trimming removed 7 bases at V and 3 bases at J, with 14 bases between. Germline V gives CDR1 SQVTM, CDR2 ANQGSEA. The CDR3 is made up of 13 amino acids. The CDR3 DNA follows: TGCAGCGGCCTGAACCCCGGGACAGATACGCAGTATTTT. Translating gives CSGLNPGTDTQYF.

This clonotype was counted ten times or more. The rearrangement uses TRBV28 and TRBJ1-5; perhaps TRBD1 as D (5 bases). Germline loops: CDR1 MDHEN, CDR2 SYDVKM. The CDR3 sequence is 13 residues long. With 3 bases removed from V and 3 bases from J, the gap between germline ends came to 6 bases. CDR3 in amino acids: CASSLTDNQPQHF. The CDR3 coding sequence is TGTGCCAGCAGTTTGACAGACAATCAGCCCCAGCATTTT. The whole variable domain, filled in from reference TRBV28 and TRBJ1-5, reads DVKVTQSSRYLVKRTGEKVFLECVQDMDHENMFWYRQDPGLGLRLIYFSYDVKMKEKGDIPEGYSVSREKKERFSLILESASTNQTSMYLCASSLTDNQPQHFGDGTRLSIL.

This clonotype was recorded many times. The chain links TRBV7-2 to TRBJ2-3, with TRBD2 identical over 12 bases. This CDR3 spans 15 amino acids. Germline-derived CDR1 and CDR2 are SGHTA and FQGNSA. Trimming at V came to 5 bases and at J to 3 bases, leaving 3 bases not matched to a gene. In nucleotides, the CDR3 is TGTGCCAGCAGCAACCTAGCGGGAGGGACAGATACGCAGTATTTT. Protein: CASSNLAGGTDTQYF. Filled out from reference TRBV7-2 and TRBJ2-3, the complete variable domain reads GAGVSQSPSNKVTEKGKDVELRCDPISGHTALYWYRQSLGQGLEFLIYFQGNSAPDKSGLPSDRFSAERTGGSVSTLTIQRTQQEDSAVYLCASSNLAGGTDTQYFGPGTRLTVL.

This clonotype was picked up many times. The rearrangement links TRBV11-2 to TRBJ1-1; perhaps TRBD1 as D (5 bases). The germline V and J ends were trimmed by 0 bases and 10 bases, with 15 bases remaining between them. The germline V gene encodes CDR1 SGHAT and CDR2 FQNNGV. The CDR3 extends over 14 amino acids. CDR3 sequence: CASSLEPTQERAFF. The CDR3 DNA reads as TGTGCCAGCAGCTTAGAGCCGACACAGGAACGAGCTTTCTTT.

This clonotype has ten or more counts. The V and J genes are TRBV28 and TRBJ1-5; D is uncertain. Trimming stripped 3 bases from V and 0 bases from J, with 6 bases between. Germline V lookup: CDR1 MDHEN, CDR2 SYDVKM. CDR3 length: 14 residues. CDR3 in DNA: TGTGCCAGCAGTTTTACAGCTAGCAATCAGCCCCAGCATTTT. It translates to CASSFTASNQPQHF.

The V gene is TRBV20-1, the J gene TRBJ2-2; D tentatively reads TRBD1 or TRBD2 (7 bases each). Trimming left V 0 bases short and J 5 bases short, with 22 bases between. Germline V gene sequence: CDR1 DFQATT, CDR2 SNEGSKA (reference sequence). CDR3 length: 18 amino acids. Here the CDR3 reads CSARDHRRAGGGTGELFF. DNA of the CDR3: TGCAGTGCTAGAGATCACAGGCGGGCAGGGGGGGGTACCGGGGAGCTGTTTTTT.